This TCR beta chain was captured in a study of blood T cells in healthy people across ages. Trimming at V came to 6 bases and at J to 8 bases, leaving 10 bases not matched to a gene. In germline, CDR1 is SQVTM, CDR2 ANQGSEA. This CDR3 has 13 residues. This clonotype was observed a handful of times. As yet, its antigen is unknown. Study-wide results and caveats: Older age coincided with a roughly linear decline in TCR beta diversity per million T cells.

A second about 7 to 12 cycle PCR used barcoded and J-beta primers. TCRdb passed the 5' RACE reads through MiXCR, listing each CDR3 protein once. Altogether fewer than 1 million distinct CDR3 sequences are present, roughly 44% being singletons, with the ten largest covering about 19%. V gene TRBV29-1 combines with J gene TRBJ2-1; TRBD2 matches 7 bases. Specimen: blood. This clonotype originated in a man between 60 and 75 years old in good health. The CDR3 protein is CSVERSGVDEQFF. The CDR3 region has the DNA TGCAGCGTAGAAAGAAGCGGGGTTGATGAGCAGTTCTTC.